This section outlines one T cell receptor (beta chain) sequence together with its context. Its target antigen remains unknown. Per-nucleotide qualities are absent, and no much larger clonotype sits a single base away. The germline V gene specifies MDHEN as CDR1 and SYDVKM as CDR2. Trimming takes 1 base off V and 10 bases off J; junction bases not matched to a gene: 6. From the cysteine up to the phenylalanine, the CDR3 has a length of 14 residues. Only the CDR3 DNA stays, 42 bases, in frame from base 1. The sample originates from a study of CD8 T cell repertoires and HIV-1 epitope variants (TCRdb year 2020). Background on the whole study: T cells were stimulated in separate culture wells with each of twenty-five peptides representing autologous and known Gag and Nef epitope variants. Control conditions included a CMV, EBV and flu peptide pool, the Ebola AY9 epitope as negative control, and a no-peptide well. Three Gag epitope families and Nef HW9 and YT9 were included among the tested epitopes. T cells were enriched with the EasySep Human T Cell Enrichment Kit and co-cultured with equal numbers of autologous T cell-negative cells as antigen-presenting cells. The cultures were grown for less than 11 days in IMDM with gentamicin, and half of the media was changed on days 3 and 7 with IL-2, IL-7 and IL-15 added. An aliquot of 1M T cells was saved as an uncultured baseline condition, separate from the 83 T cell cultures. Running each culture condition in triplicate, except for one peptide done in duplicate, gave a total of approximately 90 T cell cultures.

TCR beta CDR3 regions were sequenced at survey depth on the immunoSEQ platform. The QIAamp DNA micro kit was used to extract genomic DNA from every cultured and uncultured CD8+ T cell population. Per the authors' processing: Samples with fewer than 5,000 productive reads were excluded, which removed about 6% of the roughly 80 HIV peptide-stimulated cultures. A MANAFEST web app trimmed sequences to CDR3 and removed nonproductive sequences, CDR3s under 5 amino acids, and those not starting C or ending F/W. For a clonotype to count as antigen-specific, the clonotype had to expand relative to the no-peptide control in at least 2 of 3 replicates at FDR 0.01, and only within one epitope family. A frequency at least fivefold higher than in wells stimulated with peptides from other epitope families was additionally required for specific clonotypes. This is the immuneACCESS table as TCRdb keeps it, with only in-frame sequences that have V and J called. A part of the clones is gone; compared with another copy, unresolved V genes explain less than half, and the rest is unexplained. The V and J calls and clone size were taken over from that table, and D and trimming were inferred from the DNA. Within this sample are approximately 5,600 clones, with more than 55% of them counted one time only. Together, the top ten hold about two fifths of the sample.

What the work shows at the level of the full study, not this receptor alone: The assay could identify only TCR beta chains and pointed to proliferation in response to antigen, not to T cell function or cytokine profile. The Nef KF9 family was recognized by five clonotypes and the HW9 family by one, and no responses to the TAALDMSHF plasma variant were observed. Roughly 10 antigen-specific TCR beta clonotypes were identified, and six of them appeared cross-reactive for autologous or known escape epitope variants.

The EasySep Human CD8+ T Cell Enrichment Kit was used on day 10 to isolate CD8+ T cells from every culture. Specimen: cultured CD8+ T cells derived from PBMCs. In this chain, TRBV28 is recombined with TRBJ2-1, and 8 bases in between align with TRBD2. The sequence derives from a male donor with HIV. The CDR3 protein is CASSLSRGAMEQFF. At the DNA level, the sequence is TGTGCCAGCAGTTTATCGCGGGGGGCTATGGAGCAGTTCTTC.